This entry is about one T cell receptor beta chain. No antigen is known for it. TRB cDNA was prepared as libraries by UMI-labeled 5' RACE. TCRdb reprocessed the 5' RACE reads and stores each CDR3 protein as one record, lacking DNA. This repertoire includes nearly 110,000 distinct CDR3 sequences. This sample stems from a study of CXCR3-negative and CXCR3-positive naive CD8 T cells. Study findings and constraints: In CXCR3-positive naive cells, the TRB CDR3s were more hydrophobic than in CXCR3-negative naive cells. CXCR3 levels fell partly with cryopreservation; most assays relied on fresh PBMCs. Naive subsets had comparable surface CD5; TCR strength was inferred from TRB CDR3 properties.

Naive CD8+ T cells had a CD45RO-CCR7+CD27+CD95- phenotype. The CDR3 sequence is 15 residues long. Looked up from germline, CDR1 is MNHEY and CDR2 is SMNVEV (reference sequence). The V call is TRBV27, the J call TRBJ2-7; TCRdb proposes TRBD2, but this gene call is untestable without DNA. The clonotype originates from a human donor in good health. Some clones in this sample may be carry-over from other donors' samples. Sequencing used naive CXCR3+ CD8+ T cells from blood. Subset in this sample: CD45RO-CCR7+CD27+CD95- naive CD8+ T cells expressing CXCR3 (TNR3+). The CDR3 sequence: CASSLTIGLHHEQYF.